These 18 T cell receptor beta chains were all obtained from the same sample, sequenced in a study of blood T cell repertoires in COVID-19. Generated by immunoSEQ multiplex PCR, the TCRdb table keeps only in-frame clones and is missing some. The data contain 140,000 or so clones, around 80% of them seen just once; the ten biggest clones take up roughly 4.2%. Input material: peripheral blood. The receptor source for this set is a man aged 60 to 69 with acute or convalescent COVID-19.

The chain carries TRBV2 and TRBJ2-7; 9 bases are a match to TRBD1. Germline loops: CDR1 SNHLY, CDR2 FYNNEI. Trimming cost V 6 bases and J 1 base; bases outside gene matches: 7. There are 15 residues in the CDR3. The CDR3 sequence: CASRIDRGMSYEQYF. The CDR3 DNA is TGTGCCAGCAGAATAGACAGGGGGATGTCCTACGAGCAGTACTTC. Looking up the rest from reference TRBV2 and TRBJ2-7 gives the full variable domain: EPEVTQTPSHQVTQMGQEVILRCVPISNHLYFYWYRQILGQKVEFLVSFYNNEISEKSEIFDDQFSVERPDGSNFTLKIRSTKLEDSAMYFCASRIDRGMSYEQYFGPGTRLTVT.

This clone was counted a single time. The chain recombines TRBV27 with TRBJ2-2, with 9 bases identical to TRBD1. This CDR3 comprises 14 residues. Germline CDR1 MNHEY, CDR2 SMNVEV (reference sequence). V shed 6 bases, J shed 4 bases, and the junction held 3 bases outside the gene matches. CDR3 protein: CASRGTGSTGELFF. Here the CDR3 DNA reads TGTGCCAGCAGAGGGACAGGGAGCACCGGGGAGCTGTTTTTT.

This clone appeared once. This rearrangement joins TRBV12-3 or TRBV12-4 to TRBJ1-4; no reliable D call. The CDR3 loop spans 13 amino acids. V gave up 6 bases and J gave up 3 bases, with 8 bases separating them. In DNA form, the CDR3 reads TGTGCCAGCAGCAGCAGGCCTAATGAAAAACTGTTTTTT. Its translation is CASSSRPNEKLFF.

J is TRBJ1-5 and V is TRBV19; 12 positions match TRBD1. Germline CDR1 is LNHDA and CDR2 is SQIVND (reference sequence). Trimming took 5 bases from V and 0 from J; bases not matched to a gene: 8. The CDR3 totals 18 residues. The DNA of the CDR3 is TGTGCCAGTAGTCCCTACGGGACAGGGGGCCTTAGCAATCAGCCCCAGCATTTT. It specifies CASSPYGTGGLSNQPQHF.

Regarding this clone: A read error may be the cause here, since a much bigger clone is one base away. This chain links TRBV7-2 with TRBJ2-7; 8 bases fit TRBD2. The CDR3 has 14 residues. Germline V gene lookup returns CDR1 SGHTA and CDR2 FQGNSA. V trimming: 4 bases; J trimming: 0 bases; junction bases outside the gene matches: 2. CDR3 protein: CASSSTSDSYEQYF. The CDR3 nucleotides are TGTGCCAGCAGCTCGACTAGCGACTCCTACGAGCAGTACTTC.

V usage is TRBV6-5 and J usage is TRBJ2-5; possibly TRBD2 for D (5 bases). V was clipped by 2 bases and J by 2 bases, with 12 bases between them. This CDR3 comprises 15 residues. In germline, CDR1 is MNHEY, CDR2 SVGAGI. The CDR3 spells CASSYAGGGQETQYF. The DNA of the CDR3 is TGTGCCAGCAGTTACGCCGGAGGTGGGCAAGAGACCCAGTACTTC.

The chain joins TRBV5-4 to TRBJ1-1; TRBD1 is a possible D gene (5 bases). The CDR3 has 14 amino acids. Trimming shortened V by 3 bases and J by 7 bases, and 16 bases separated the two germline ends. Per the germline V gene, CDR1 is SGHNT and CDR2 is YYREEE (reference sequence). The CDR3 coding sequence is TGTGCCAGCAGCTCGGTTACAGGTTCTTTTGAAGCTTTCTTT. Protein: CASSSVTGSFEAFF. The variable domain in full, completed from reference TRBV5-4 and TRBJ1-1, reads ETGVTQSPTHLIKTRGQQVTLRCSSQSGHNTVSWYQQALGQGPQFIFQYYREEENGRGNFPPRFSGLQFPNYSSELNVNALELDDSALYLCASSSVTGSFEAFFGQGTRLTVV.

V gene TRBV18 combines with J gene TRBJ2-1; maybe TRBD1 (5 bases). Trimming left V 3 bases short and J 7 bases short, with 16 bases between. Germline CDR1 reads KGHSH; CDR2 reads LQKENI. The CDR3 length is 15 residues. CDR3 protein: CASSPFNRHSNEQFF. The CDR3 bases are TGTGCCAGCTCACCCTTTAACAGGCACTCTAATGAGCAGTTCTTC. The full variable domain, its missing parts supplied by reference TRBV18 and TRBJ2-1, is NAGVMQNPRHLVRRRGQEARLRCSPMKGHSHVYWYRQLPEEGLKFMVYLQKENIIDESGMPKERFSAEFPKEGPSILRIQQVVRGDSAAYFCASSPFNRHSNEQFFGPGTRLTVL.

Concerning this clone itself: This may stem from a read error, because a much larger clone lies one nucleotide away. The chain uses TRBV27 and TRBJ2-7, with TRBD1 matching over 7 bases. Trimming cost V 4 bases and J 0 bases; bases outside gene matches: 3. The CDR3 loop spans 14 amino acids. Germline CDR1 reads MNHEY; CDR2 reads SMNVEV (reference sequence). The DNA of the CDR3 is TGTGCCAGCAGTTGGGCAGGGGGCTCCTACGAGCAGTACTTC. Translated, it gives CASSWAGGSYEQYF.

This chain uses TRBV18 with TRBJ1-5; 7 bases are shared with TRBD1. V was pared by 3 bases and J by 5 bases, with 4 bases of the junction left unmatched. Germline loops: CDR1 KGHSH, CDR2 LQKENI. This CDR3 has 14 residues. This CDR3 reads CASSPGTEDQPQHF. The CDR3 DNA is TGTGCCAGCTCACCCGGGACAGAAGATCAGCCCCAGCATTTT.

This sequence joins TRBV14 and TRBJ1-2; a possible D gene is TRBD1 (5 bases). The germline V gene has CDR1 SGHDN and CDR2 FVKESK. V was cut by 2 bases and J by 0 bases, with 10 bases left in between. This CDR3 is built from 15 residues. The CDR3, as DNA: TGTGCCAGCAGCCAAAATCCAGGGCCTAACTATGGCTACACCTTC. Translated: CASSQNPGPNYGYTF.

V and J are TRBV19 and TRBJ2-7, with a tentative D call TRBD2 (7 bases). CDR3 size: 14 residues. Germline assignment: CDR1 LNHDA and CDR2 SQIVND (reference sequence). V was pared by 9 bases and J by 4 bases, with 19 bases between. The CDR3 sequence: CASRTSGGVYEQYF. The CDR3 DNA sequence: TGTGCCAGCCGCACCTCGGGGGGCGTATACGAGCAGTACTTC.

V is TRBV3-1 (or the pseudogene TRBV3-2) and J is TRBJ2-3; a possible D gene is TRBD2 (6 bases). Germline assignment: CDR1 LGHDT and CDR2 YNNKEL (reference sequence). V was shortened by 5 bases and J by 4 bases, with 13 bases between the two germline ends. The CDR3 covers 14 residues. The CDR3 bases are TGTGCCAGCAGCTCTGAGGAGGGAGCAGATACGCAGTATTTT. This translates into CASSSEEGADTQYF.

This clone was counted a single time. This chain joins TRBV12-3 or TRBV12-4 and TRBJ1-5, with D possibly being TRBD1 (6 bases). The CDR3 covers 13 residues. V gave up 6 bases and J gave up 6 bases, with 12 bases separating them. Written as DNA, the CDR3 is TGTGCCAGCAGACAGGGCATCACTCAGCCCCAGCATTTT. This translates into CASRQGITQPQHF.

A few counts support this clone. The chain uses TRBV29-1 and TRBJ2-7; weak D call: TRBD1 (5 bases). This CDR3 contains 13 residues. The germline gives CDR1 SQVTM, CDR2 ANQGSEA. The V end was cut by 2 bases, the J end by 4 bases, with 12 bases between. CDR3 nucleotide sequence: TGCAGCGTTGAAACGGACACCGAATACGAGCAGTACTTC. This sequence encodes CSVETDTEYEQYF.

V is TRBV7-2 and J is TRBJ2-1; 8 bases map to TRBD2. Germline CDR1 reads SGHTA; CDR2 reads FQGNSA. The trim removed 3 bases at V and 5 bases at J, leaving 3 bases unmatched. This CDR3 contains 14 residues. The CDR3 DNA reads as TGTGCCAGCAGCTTTCGGCGGGAGGACAATGAGCAGTTCTTC. Amino acid sequence: CASSFRREDNEQFF.

About this clone itself: Other nucleotide sequences in the sample specify the same CDR3. The chain recombines TRBV2 with TRBJ1-5; the D is unclear. V lost 1 base and J 1 base, leaving 5 bases between the germline ends. There are 14 residues in the CDR3. The germline V gene encodes CDR1 SNHLY and CDR2 FYNNEI. CDR3 sequence reads: CASSEGQSNQPQHF. In DNA form, the CDR3 reads TGTGCCAGCAGTGAAGGGCAGAGCAATCAGCCCCAGCATTTT.

CDR3 region: CASSSHLSGFTDTQYF. The CDR3 DNA reads TGTGCCAGCAGCTCCCATCTTAGCGGGTTCACAGATACGCAGTATTTT. The J gene is TRBJ2-3, the V gene TRBV7-9; 7 bases fit TRBD2. The CDR3 is 16 residues long. Germline CDR1 SEHNR, CDR2 FQNEAQ (reference sequence). V shed 4 bases and J 2 bases; nucleotides not matched to a gene: 9.